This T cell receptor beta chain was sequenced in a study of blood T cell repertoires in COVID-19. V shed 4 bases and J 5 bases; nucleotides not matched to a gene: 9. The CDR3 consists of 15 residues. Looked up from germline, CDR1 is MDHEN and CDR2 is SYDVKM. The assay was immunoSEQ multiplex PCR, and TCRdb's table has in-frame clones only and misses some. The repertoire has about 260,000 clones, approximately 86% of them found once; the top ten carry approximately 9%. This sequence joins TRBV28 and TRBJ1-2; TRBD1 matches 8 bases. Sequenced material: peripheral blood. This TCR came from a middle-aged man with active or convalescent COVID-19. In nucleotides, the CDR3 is TGTGCCAGCAGTTCCCAACAGGGGGACTGGTATGGCTACACCTTC. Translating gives CASSSQQGDWYGYTF.